A single sample is the source of the 12 T cell receptor beta chains below, sequenced in a study of regulatory T cells in long-lasting Graves disease (dated by TCRdb to the early 2020s). Per the publication, the time point label means: persistent/refractory GD, antithyroid drugs over 5 years with positive TRAb. RNA was extracted from PBMCs in TRIzol for both TCR sequencing and RNA sequencing. The library was obtained by multiplex PCR. Sequencing used an Illumina HiSeq 4000. TCR beta libraries were built with iRepertoire HTBI primers and Arm-PCR amplification of CDR3 regions. The public reads were quality trimmed at Q25 with fastp and then assembled into clones with MiXCR by TCRdb, keeping productive beta chains. Identical CDR3 proteins give one entry, which carries the most common genes and DNA. Here the sample has about half a million distinct CDR3 sequences; about 20% occur a single time. Clones ranked in the top ten supply about 12% of the sample.

Here the sequenced sample was peripheral blood mononuclear cells (PBMCs), taken when the disease was refractory, from a patient treated with antithyroid drugs. The receptors were sampled from a female donor with Graves disease.

This clonotype was counted a few times. The chain is built from TRBV19 and TRBJ1-5; D perhaps matches TRBD1 (6 bases). The CDR3 spans 19 residues. Germline V gene sequence: CDR1 LNHDA, CDR2 SQIVND (reference sequence). Deletions cut 4 bases from V and 7 bases from J, with 29 bases between. CDR3 in DNA: TGTGCCAGTAGTACCCAACTGGCGGGGGCAGGGTGGAGGATCCAGCCCCAGCATTTT. The encoded protein is CASSTQLAGAGWRIQPQHF. Combining the CDR3 with reference TRBV19 and TRBJ1-5 gives the whole variable domain DGGITQSPKYLFRKEGQNVTLSCEQNLNHDAMYWYRQDPGQGLRLIYYSQIVNDFQKGDIAEGYSVSREKKESFPLTVTSAQKNPTAFYLCASSTQLAGAGWRIQPQHFGDGTRLSIL.

This clonotype was detected ten times or more. V usage is TRBV27 and J usage is TRBJ2-7; D not certain. Germline CDR1 MNHEY, CDR2 SMNVEV (reference sequence). Trimming took off 4 bases at V and 3 bases at J, with 7 bases between the two ends. This CDR3 is built from 12 residues. The CDR3 here is CASSSSDYEQYF. DNA of the CDR3: TGTGCCAGCAGTTCGTCCGACTACGAGCAGTACTTC.

On this clonotype: A read error may be the cause here, since a much bigger clone is one base away. This chain joins TRBV12-5 and TRBJ1-1, with D unclear. This CDR3 has 16 residues. In germline, CDR1 is LGHNT, CDR2 FRNRAP. V was pared by 1 base and J by 0 bases, with 12 bases between. CDR3 sequence (DNA): TGTGCTAGTGGTTTGGGGGTCCTGAGGGTGAACACTGAAGCTTTCTTT. Residues: CASGLGVLRVNTEAFF.

J is TRBJ1-2 and V is TRBV7-2; D remains unclear. V was pared by 0 bases and J by 8 bases, with 16 bases between. The CDR3 runs 15 residues. The germline V gene has CDR1 SGHTA and CDR2 FQGNSA. CDR3 region: CASSLARGVKRGYTF. The DNA for the CDR3 is TGTGCCAGCAGCTTAGCGCGTGGAGTGAAGCGCGGCTACACCTTC.

This clonotype was found many times. V usage is TRBV2 and J usage is TRBJ1-6; no firm D call. This CDR3 has 18 residues. Trimming took 1 base from V and 8 from J, leaving 21 bases between them. Looked up from germline, CDR1 is SNHLY and CDR2 is FYNNEI. The CDR3 is CASSEGMLGFRSYSPLHF. The CDR3 DNA reads as TGTGCCAGCAGTGAAGGGATGTTGGGGTTTAGGTCTTATTCACCCCTCCACTTT.

The rearrangement links TRBV2 to TRBJ2-2, with D tentatively TRBD1 (6 bases). The germline V and J ends were trimmed by 8 bases and 0 bases, with 19 bases remaining between them. Germline lookup yields CDR1 SNHLY and CDR2 FYNNEI. The CDR3 has 17 residues. CDR3 sequence: CASSRSTGDSNTGELFF. The DNA for the CDR3 is TGTGCCAGCTCCAGGTCGACAGGAGACTCGAACACCGGGGAGCTGTTTTTT.

This clonotype appeared many times. The V call is TRBV7-2, the J call TRBJ1-6; perhaps TRBD1 as D (5 bases). V lost 6 bases and J lost 7, with 13 bases in between. The CDR3 runs 14 residues. Germline CDR1 reads SGHTA; CDR2 reads FQGNSA. CDR3 sequence (DNA): TGTGCCAGCAGTTCGGACGGGGGGAATTCACCCCTCCACTTT. Protein sequence: CASSSDGGNSPLHF. The whole variable domain, remainder taken from reference TRBV7-2 and TRBJ1-6, is GAGVSQSPSNKVTEKGKDVELRCDPISGHTALYWYRQSLGQGLEFLIYFQGNSAPDKSGLPSDRFSAERTGGSVSTLTIQRTQQEDSAVYLCASSSDGGNSPLHFGNGTRLTVT.

This clonotype was seen a handful of times. The V and J genes are TRBV6-1 and TRBJ1-5, with D possibly being TRBD1 (5 bases). The CDR3 is 14 amino acids. Trimming cost V 7 bases and J 2 bases, with 12 bases left between them. The V gene's germline CDR1 is MNHNS and CDR2 SASEGT. In DNA form, the CDR3 reads TGTGCCAGCAATCCTTCCAGGGGCAATCAGCCCCAGCATTTT. It is translated as CASNPSRGNQPQHF.

The chain employs TRBV14 and TRBJ1-2; a possible D gene is TRBD1 (5 bases). Germline loops: CDR1 SGHDN, CDR2 FVKESK. This CDR3 spans 15 amino acids. Deletions cut 4 bases from V and 4 bases from J, with 16 bases between. Written as DNA, the CDR3 is TGTGCCAGCAGCCCCTTTTCCAGGGACGGCTATGGCTACACCTTC. Its translation is CASSPFSRDGYGYTF.

V usage is TRBV29-1 and J usage is TRBJ2-5; D gene ambiguous. Trimming cost V 5 bases and J 4 bases, with 17 bases left between them. Per germline, CDR1 SQVTM and CDR2 ANQGSEA. The CDR3 is 14 residues long. CDR3 sequence: CSVRRSGPSETQYF. DNA of the CDR3: TGCAGCGTTAGGCGATCTGGCCCTTCAGAGACCCAGTACTTC.

The genes are TRBV7-8 and TRBJ2-7, with TRBD2 identical over 11 bases. Germline-derived CDR1 and CDR2 are SGHVS and FQNEAQ. Losses at the gene ends were 5 bases for V and 0 bases for J; bases not matched to a gene: 6. This CDR3 contains 16 residues. The CDR3 DNA reads TGTGCCAGCAGCCGGGTAGCGGGGGGGCCCTCCTACGAGCAGTACTTC. Its protein is CASSRVAGGPSYEQYF.

This clonotype was seen a handful of times. The chain joins TRBV3-1 to TRBJ1-2; D possibly corresponds to TRBD1 (6 bases). Germline lookup yields CDR1 LGHDT and CDR2 YNNKEL (reference sequence). This CDR3 is 15 amino acids long. The V gene lost 1 base and the J gene lost 4 bases, with 13 bases spanning the gap. The chain's CDR3 is CASSQGSTGLYGYTF. The CDR3 nucleotides read TGTGCCAGCAGCCAAGGGTCGACAGGTCTCTATGGCTACACCTTC. Full variable domain (rest looked up from reference TRBV3-1 and TRBJ1-2): DTAVSQTPKYLVTQMGNDKSIKCEQNLGHDTMYWYKQDSKKFLKIMFSYNNKELIINETVPNRFSPKSPDKAHLNLHINSLELGDSAVYFCASSQGSTGLYGYTFGSGTRLTVV.